This TCR beta chain was sequenced in a study of molecular identifiers for immune sequencing clone quantification. Study conclusions and caveats: One million naive cells reportedly did not prevent detection of spiked Jurkat TCR RNA from one cell.

Points on this clonotype: Its antigen is still unknown.

Methods described previously were used for bulk TCR libraries, and listed TCR primers were applied. TCRdb independently ran MiXCR on the PCR reads; one entry per CDR3 protein. This sample has about 97,000 distinct CDR3 sequences, with 24% found just once. Germline loops: CDR1 SEHNR, CDR2 FQNEAQ (reference sequence). The CDR3 has 19 amino acids. The trim removed 5 bases at V and 0 bases at J, leaving 9 bases unmatched. In the sort, naive CD8 T cells were defined as CD8+CD4-CCR7+CD45RA+. The sample taken for sequencing was naive CD8+ T cells from blood, with Jurkat cell RNA spiked in. The subset: FACS-sorted CD8+CD4-CCR7+CD45RA+ naive T cells. The origin of this receptor is a human donor in good health. Some libraries in this study had Jurkat cell RNA spiked in. This chain joins TRBV7-9 and TRBJ2-6, with TRBD1 identical over 11 bases. The CDR3, as DNA: TGTGCCAGCAGCCCCTCCCGGACAGGGGGCGCCTCTGGGGCCAACGTCCTGACTTTC. This sequence encodes CASSPSRTGGASGANVLTF.